This T cell receptor (beta chain) is from a study of radiotherapy plus CTLA-4 blockade in lung cancer. Study information: Objective response rate was roughly 19%; disease control rate, around 30%.

Sequenced by immunoSEQ multiplex PCR; TCRdb stores in-frame clones only, minus some. The data show approximately 94,000 clones, around 84% seen once. Trimming took off 5 bases at V and 4 bases at J, with 11 bases between the two ends. Germline V CDR1 and CDR2: LNHDA, SQIVND (reference sequence). The CDR3 loop spans 13 amino acids. This clone was counted a few times. As yet, its antigen is unknown. General observations from the study: TCR clones of tumor origin grew in blood after radiotherapy plus ipilimumab. The best predictor of response was reported to be early blood T cell clone dynamics, with interferon-beta.

The sample consisted of peripheral blood, taken from a patient treated with radiotherapy plus ipilimumab. The chain has TRBV19 and TRBJ1-1; D is undetermined. This TCR was sampled from a human donor with non-small cell lung cancer that progressed on radiotherapy plus ipilimumab. CDR3 sequence reads: CASSSSSSTEAFF. CDR3 nucleotides: TGTGCCAGTAGTTCCAGTAGCTCCACTGAAGCTTTCTTT.